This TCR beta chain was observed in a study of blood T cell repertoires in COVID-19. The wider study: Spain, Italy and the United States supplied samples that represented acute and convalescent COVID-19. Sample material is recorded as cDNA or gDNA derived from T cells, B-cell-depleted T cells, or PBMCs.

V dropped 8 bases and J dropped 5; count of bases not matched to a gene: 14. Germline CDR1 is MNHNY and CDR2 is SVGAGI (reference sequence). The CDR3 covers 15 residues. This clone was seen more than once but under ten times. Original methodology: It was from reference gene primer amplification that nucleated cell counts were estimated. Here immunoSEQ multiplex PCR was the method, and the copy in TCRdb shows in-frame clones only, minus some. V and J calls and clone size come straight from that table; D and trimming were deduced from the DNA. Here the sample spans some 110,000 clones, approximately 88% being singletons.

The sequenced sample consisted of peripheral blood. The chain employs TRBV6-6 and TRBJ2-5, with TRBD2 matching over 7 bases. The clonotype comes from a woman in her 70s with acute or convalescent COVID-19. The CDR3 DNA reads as TGTGCCAGCGCCCTTATTCGGGGGGAGGGGGAGACCCAGTACTTC. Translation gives CASALIRGEGETQYF.